This T cell receptor beta chain emerged from a study of shared clonotypes between healthy human individuals. Sequencing was performed with immunoSEQ multiplex PCR; in TCRdb, only in-frame clones are kept and a portion is missing. Of about 1.1 million clones listed, 77% were seen once; the top ten hold more than 0.85%. The clonotype was recovered from a man younger than 35 in good health. Some clones in this sample may be carry-over from other donors' samples. The material sequenced was memory CD4+ T cells from PBMCs. Described subset: CD45RA-negative fraction.

The CDR3 loop reads CASSLIQGEQFF. The CDR3 nucleotides read TGTGCCAGCAGTCTGATCCAGGGAGAGCAGTTCTTC. The chain links TRBV28 to TRBJ2-1; D may be TRBD1 (5 bases). The V gene's germline CDR1 is MDHEN and CDR2 SYDVKM. V shed 5 bases and J shed 10 bases, with 12 bases lying between them. CDR3 size: 12 residues.